This T cell receptor beta chain was observed in a study of cytomegalovirus exposure and HLA in healthy donors. Study-level background: Sequencing of about 179 million T cells in an earlier analysis found 100 million or so unique TCR beta sequences. Study-level results: In vitro confirmation showed three CMV-associated chains to be CMV antigen specific.

With 60 Vbeta and 13 Jbeta primers, the PCR was carried out. This table comes from immunoSEQ multiplex PCR, and its TCRdb copy is limited to in-frame clones, with some not included. The repertoire includes 150,000 to 200,000 clones, roughly 85% of them detected once, and approximately 1.3% sits in the top ten. From germline, CDR1 is SSHAT and CDR2 FNYEAQ (reference sequence). The CDR3 has 16 residues. About this clone: Its antigen is as yet unknown. The junction differs from germline at one of its ends, possibly a read error. In the same sample, other DNA sequences code for this CDR3.

Donors counted as nominally healthy when sampled, yet unrecorded immune exposures were likely. V and J are TRBV7-7 and TRBJ2-2; D may be TRBD2 (6 bases). The TCR comes from a young man in good health and CMV-seronegative. The sequencing sample was made of PBMCs. CDR3 residues: CASSLAGGTNTGELFF. CDR3 coding DNA: TGTGCTAGCAGCTTAGCAGGCGGGACGAACACCGGGGAGCTATTTTTT.